The sequence of this T cell receptor (beta chain) was determined in a study of monozygotic twins with inflammatory bowel disease. Study results and limitations: Perhaps reflecting limited power, concordant and discordant twins did not differ in repertoire similarity.

One entry per CDR3 protein, without DNA, is what TCRdb gives after re-calling the 5' RACE reads. The repertoire table contains fewer than 450,000 distinct CDR3 sequences. A word on this clonotype: What it binds is not known.

Sequencing used blood. The origin of this receptor is a human donor with ulcerative colitis or Crohn's disease, or a healthy co-twin of an affected twin (not recorded which).

The CDR3 region is CASSLVKAGGVEQFF. This chain connects TRBV7-2 to TRBJ2-1; the D call of TRBD2 rests on TCRdb alone, since no DNA is present to check it. This CDR3 has 15 amino acids. In germline, CDR1 is SGHTA, CDR2 FQGNSA.